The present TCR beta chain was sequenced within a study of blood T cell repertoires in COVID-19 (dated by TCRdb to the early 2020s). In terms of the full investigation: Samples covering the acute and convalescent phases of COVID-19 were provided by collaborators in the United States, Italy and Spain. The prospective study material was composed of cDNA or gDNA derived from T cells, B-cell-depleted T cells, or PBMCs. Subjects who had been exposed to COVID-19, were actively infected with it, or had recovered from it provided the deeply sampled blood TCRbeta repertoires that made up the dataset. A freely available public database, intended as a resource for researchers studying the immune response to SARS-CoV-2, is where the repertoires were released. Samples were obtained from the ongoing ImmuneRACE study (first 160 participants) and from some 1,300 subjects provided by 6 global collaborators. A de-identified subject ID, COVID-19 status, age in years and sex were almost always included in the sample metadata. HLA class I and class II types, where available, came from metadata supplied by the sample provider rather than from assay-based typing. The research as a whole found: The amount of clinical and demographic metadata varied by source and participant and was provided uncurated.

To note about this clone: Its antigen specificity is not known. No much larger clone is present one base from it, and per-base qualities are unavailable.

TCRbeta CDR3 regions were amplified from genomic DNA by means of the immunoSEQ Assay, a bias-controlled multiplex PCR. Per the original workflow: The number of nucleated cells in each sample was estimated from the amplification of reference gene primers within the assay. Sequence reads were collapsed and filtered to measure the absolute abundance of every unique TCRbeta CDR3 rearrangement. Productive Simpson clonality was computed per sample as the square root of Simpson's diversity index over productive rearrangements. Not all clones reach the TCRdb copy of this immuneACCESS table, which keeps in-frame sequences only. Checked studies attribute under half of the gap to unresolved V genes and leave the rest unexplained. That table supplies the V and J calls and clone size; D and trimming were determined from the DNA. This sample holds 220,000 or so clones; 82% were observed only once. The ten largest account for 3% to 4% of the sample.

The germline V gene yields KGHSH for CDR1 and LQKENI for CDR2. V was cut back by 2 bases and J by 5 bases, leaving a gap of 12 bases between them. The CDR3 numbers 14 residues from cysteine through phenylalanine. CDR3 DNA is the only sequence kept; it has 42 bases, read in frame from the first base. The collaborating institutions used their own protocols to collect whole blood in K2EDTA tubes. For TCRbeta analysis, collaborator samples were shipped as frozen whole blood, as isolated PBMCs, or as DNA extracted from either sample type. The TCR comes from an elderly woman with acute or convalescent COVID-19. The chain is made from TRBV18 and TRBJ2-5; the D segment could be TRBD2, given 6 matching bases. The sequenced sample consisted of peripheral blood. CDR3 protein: CASSPGGSGETQYF. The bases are TGTGCCAGCTCACCAGGTGGAAGCGGGGAGACCCAGTACTTC.